What follows are 5 T cell receptor beta chains derived from one specimen sequenced in a study of blood T cell repertoires in COVID-19. Libraries were prepared by immunoSEQ multiplex PCR; TCRdb keeps only in-frame clonotypes and omits some of them. The profile shows just under 40,000 clones, around 79% of them singletons. The sequencing input was peripheral blood. These receptors were collected from an older man with acute or convalescent COVID-19.

The chain links TRBV6-5 to TRBJ1-1; TRBD1 aligns across 7 bases. V dropped 0 bases and J dropped 0; count of bases not matched to a gene: 1. This CDR3 spans 15 amino acids. CDR1 MNHEY and CDR2 SVGAGI come from the germline V gene. CDR3 in amino acids: CASSYSTGLNTEAFF. The DNA for the CDR3 is TGTGCCAGCAGTTACTCGACAGGGCTGAACACTGAAGCTTTCTTT.

This clone was picked up a small number of times. This chain uses TRBV20-1 with TRBJ1-2; TRBD1 aligns across 7 bases. Germline CDR1 reads DFQATT; CDR2 reads SNEGSKA (reference sequence). CDR3 length equals 11 residues. After removal of 6 bases from V and 11 bases from J, the junction contained 9 bases not matched to a gene. The CDR3 sequence is CSARPGTVYTF. The CDR3 region has the DNA TGCAGTGCCAGGCCCGGGACAGTTTACACCTTC.

The chain is built from TRBV10-2 and TRBJ2-7; 7 bases are shared with TRBD2. Germline V gene data show CDR1 as WSHSY and CDR2 as SAAADI. Unmatched junction bases numbered 3, after V lost 0 bases and J lost 7 bases. The CDR3 loop spans 13 amino acids. The CDR3 DNA reads as TGCGCCAGCAGTGAGTCGCGGGGGTTTGAGCAGTACTTC. Its translation is CASSESRGFEQYF.

The rearrangement joins TRBV7-3 to TRBJ2-1; 10 bases line up with TRBD2. Germline V gives CDR1 SGHTA, CDR2 FQGTGA. The V gene end was trimmed by 9 bases and the J gene end by 4 bases; junction bases not matched to a gene: 6. CDR3 length: 14 amino acids. The CDR3 region has the DNA TGTGCCAGTTCTACTAGCGGGACTTACAATGAGCAGTTCTTC. Residues: CASSTSGTYNEQFF.

CDR3 amino acids: CASSRSGIYEQYF. In DNA, the CDR3 is TGTGCCAGCAGCCGATCGGGAATATACGAGCAGTACTTC. The rearrangement links TRBV7-2 to TRBJ2-7, with D possibly being TRBD2 (5 bases). Between the trimmed V and J ends, which lost 5 bases and 4 bases, there was a span of 12 bases. CDR3 length: 13 amino acids. Germline V gene lookup returns CDR1 SGHTA and CDR2 FQGNSA.